The 7 T cell receptor beta chains given below trace back to one sample, sequenced in a study of CD8 T cells in ankylosing spondylitis. MiXCR was run by TCRdb on the 5' RACE reads, yielding one entry per CDR3 protein. Here the sample spans about 150,000 distinct CDR3 sequences, 25% to 35% being singletons. Input material: synovial fluid, either unsorted or a sorted T cell fraction (not recorded which). The receptors shown here come from a male donor with ankylosing spondylitis.

The J gene is TRBJ2-7, the V gene TRBV5-1; D is perhaps TRBD2 (5 bases). Germline V gene lookup returns CDR1 SGHRS and CDR2 YFSETQ. Trimming removed 4 bases at V and 2 bases at J, with 13 bases between. The CDR3 totals 14 residues. The CDR3 loop reads CASSTGNFPYEQYF. The CDR3 DNA sequence: TGCGCCAGCAGCACGGGGAATTTTCCCTACGAGCAGTACTTC. The whole variable domain, filled in from reference TRBV5-1 and TRBJ2-7, reads KAGVTQTPRYLIKTRGQQVTLSCSPISGHRSVSWYQQTPGQGLQFLFEYFSETQRNKGNFPGRFSGRQFSNSRSEMNVSTLELGDSALYLCASSTGNFPYEQYFGPGTRLTVT.

The table lists this clonotype with a count of one. The chain recombines TRBV27 with TRBJ2-2; D gene ambiguous. Germline lookup yields CDR1 MNHEY and CDR2 SMNVEV (reference sequence). This CDR3 comprises 14 residues. Trimming cost V 6 bases and J 2 bases, with 10 bases left between them. DNA for the CDR3: TGTGCCAGCAGGATACTGGGAAACACCGGGGAGCTGTTTTTT. Protein product: CASRILGNTGELFF.

The rearrangement joins TRBV7-2 to TRBJ2-7; 7 positions match TRBD2. The CDR3 consists of 15 residues. CDR1 is SGHTA and CDR2 is FQGNSA in the germline V gene. V was clipped by 5 bases and J by 7 bases; unmatched bases: 14. The CDR3 nucleotides read TGTGCCAGCAGCCCCCCTAGCGGCCAGAGGAGGGAGCAGTACTTC. Its translation: CASSPPSGQRREQYF.

V gene TRBV11-2 combines with J gene TRBJ2-7, with 11 bases matching TRBD1. V shed 1 base, J shed 0 bases, and the junction held 11 bases outside the gene matches. CDR3 length: 19 residues. Germline V gives CDR1 SGHAT, CDR2 FQNNGV. In DNA, the CDR3 is TGTGCCAGCAGCTTAGTAGGACAGGGGGCAGGGGGAAGCTCCTACGAGCAGTACTTC. As protein: CASSLVGQGAGGSSYEQYF. Filled out from reference TRBV11-2 and TRBJ2-7, the complete variable domain reads EAGVAQSPRYKIIEKRQSVAFWCNPISGHATLYWYQQILGQGPKLLIQFQNNGVVDDSQLPKDRFSAERLKGVDSTLKIQPAKLEDSAVYLCASSLVGQGAGGSSYEQYFGPGTRLTVT.

The gene calls are TRBV6-1 and TRBJ1-3; D is ambiguous. The V end lost 2 bases, the J end lost 2 bases, and 1 base lay between the germline ends. The CDR3 covers 12 residues. Per the germline V gene, CDR1 is MNHNS and CDR2 is SASEGT. This CDR3 reads CASSETGNTIYF. The CDR3 DNA follows: TGTGCCAGCAGTGAAACTGGAAACACCATATATTTT.

The V gene is TRBV20-1, the J gene TRBJ1-2, with a possible D match to TRBD1 (6 bases). This CDR3 spans 12 amino acids. Trimming pared 4 bases from V and 5 bases from J, leaving 11 bases between. CDR1 and CDR2 (germline): DFQATT, SNEGSKA (reference sequence). DNA of the CDR3: TGCAGTGCTATGGACAGCCAATATGGCTACACCTTC. Translation gives CSAMDSQYGYTF.

The chain employs TRBV3-1 and TRBJ2-7, with 12 bases identical to TRBD2. After removal of 4 bases from V and 4 bases from J, the junction contained 5 bases not matched to a gene. From germline, CDR1 is LGHDT and CDR2 YNNKEL (reference sequence). This CDR3 is built from 15 residues. The CDR3 region is CASSPRTSGVYEQYF. The CDR3 nucleotides read TGTGCCAGCAGCCCTAGGACTAGCGGGGTGTACGAGCAGTACTTC.